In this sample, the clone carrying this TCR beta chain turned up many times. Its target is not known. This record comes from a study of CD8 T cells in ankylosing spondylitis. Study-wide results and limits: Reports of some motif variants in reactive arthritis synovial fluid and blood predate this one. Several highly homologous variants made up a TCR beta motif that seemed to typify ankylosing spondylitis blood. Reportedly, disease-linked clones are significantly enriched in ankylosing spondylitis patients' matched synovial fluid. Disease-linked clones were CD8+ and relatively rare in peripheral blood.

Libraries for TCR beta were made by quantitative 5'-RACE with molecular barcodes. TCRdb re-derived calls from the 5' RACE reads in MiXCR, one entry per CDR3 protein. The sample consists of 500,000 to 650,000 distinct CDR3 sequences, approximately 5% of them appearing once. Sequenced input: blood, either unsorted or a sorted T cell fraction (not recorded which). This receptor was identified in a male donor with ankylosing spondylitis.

The CDR3 nucleotides read TGCGCCAGCAGCCAAGTTTTGGGCACCGGGGAGCTGTTTTTT. Translated, it gives CASSQVLGTGELFF. This rearrangement joins TRBV4-1 to TRBJ2-2; D gene ambiguous. Germline assignment: CDR1 MGHRA and CDR2 YSYEKL. Trimming took off 1 base at V and 4 bases at J, with 7 bases between the two ends. This CDR3 contains 14 residues.